What follows are 28 T cell receptor beta chains derived from one specimen sequenced in a study of blood T cell repertoires in COVID-19 (dated by TCRdb to 2020 to 2022). Library creation used the immunoSEQ multiplex PCR assay. In TCRdb, the immuneACCESS table is reduced to in-frame sequences with V and J assigned. These tables do not hold every clone; where another copy was compared, an unresolved V gene accounts for under half, and the others remain unexplained. Within this sample are 350,000 or so clones, with 88% of them counted one time only. The ten largest clonotypes hold over 1% of the sample. The sequenced material came from PBMCs or T cells enriched from blood (not recorded which). The origin of the receptors is a woman in her 30s who had been exposed to COVID-19.

V and J are TRBV5-3 and TRBJ2-1; 9 positions match TRBD2. TRBV5-3 is designated an ORF whose function remains uncertain. The CDR3 runs to 13 residues. Germline trimming cut 7 bases from V and 15 bases from J; bases unmatched to any gene: 14. CDR3 residues: CARVPGLANDRFF. Written as DNA, the CDR3 is TGTGCCAGAGTACCGGGACTAGCAAATGATCGGTTCTTC.

The chain employs TRBV10-2 and TRBJ2-7; D is perhaps TRBD2 (6 bases). V was shortened by 9 bases and J by 2 bases, with 8 bases between the two germline ends. Germline V gene data show CDR1 as WSHSY and CDR2 as SAAADI. This CDR3 spans 11 amino acids. This CDR3 is CARGRTYEQYF. The CDR3 region has the DNA TGCGCCAGAGGGAGGACCTACGAGCAGTACTTC.

The V gene is TRBV2, the J gene TRBJ2-7; 12 bases agree with TRBD2. The CDR3 sequence is 15 residues long. Germline CDR1 is SNHLY and CDR2 is FYNNEI. After removal of 1 base from V and 4 bases from J, the junction contained 2 bases not matched to a gene. CDR3 in DNA: TGTGCCAGCAGTGAAGGACTAGCGGGAGTTTACGAGCAGTACTTC. It translates to CASSEGLAGVYEQYF.

There are a few counts of this clone. CDR3 in DNA: TGTGCCAGCAGTGAACCAGGGACAGGGGCCTACGAGCAGTACTTC. It codes for CASSEPGTGAYEQYF. The chain uses TRBV2 and TRBJ2-7, with TRBD1 matching over 10 bases. The CDR3 is made up of 15 amino acids. Germline CDR1 SNHLY, CDR2 FYNNEI. Trimming removed 2 bases from V and 2 bases from J; junction bases left unmatched: 3. Full variable domain (missing parts from reference TRBV2 and TRBJ2-7): EPEVTQTPSHQVTQMGQEVILRCVPISNHLYFYWYRQILGQKVEFLVSFYNNEISEKSEIFDDQFSVERPDGSNFTLKIRSTKLEDSAMYFCASSEPGTGAYEQYFGPGTRLTVT.

This clone has more than one count but fewer than ten. This rearrangement joins TRBV19 to TRBJ2-4; TRBD2 agrees at 8 bases. Germline trimming cut 6 bases from V and 8 bases from J; bases unmatched to any gene: 9. CDR1 is LNHDA and CDR2 is SQIVND in the germline V gene (reference sequence). The CDR3 has 14 residues. The CDR3 region is CASRRAGAVDIQYF. The CDR3 nucleotides read TGTGCCAGTAGAAGAGCGGGAGCCGTGGACATTCAGTACTTC.

This clone was seen once. The chain links TRBV2 to TRBJ2-7; 8 bases line up with TRBD1. The CDR3 sequence is 14 residues long. CDR1 and CDR2 (germline): SNHLY, FYNNEI. The junction had 7 bases not matched to a gene; V was cut back by 7 bases and J by 2 bases. CDR3 loop: CASTMGQAAYEQYF. The DNA for the CDR3 is TGTGCCAGCACCATGGGACAGGCAGCCTACGAGCAGTACTTC.

This chain joins TRBV7-9 and TRBJ2-1; D is perhaps TRBD2 (6 bases). V lost 1 base, J lost 7 bases, and 14 bases lay in between. The CDR3 is made up of 15 amino acids. The germline V gene has CDR1 SEHNR and CDR2 FQNEAQ (reference sequence). The chain's CDR3 is CASSLEGGIRNEQFF. In DNA form, the CDR3 reads TGTGCCAGCAGCTTAGAGGGCGGGATAAGGAATGAGCAGTTCTTC.

The count of this clone is one. V gene TRBV7-9 combines with J gene TRBJ1-5; 9 nucleotides line up with TRBD1. The germline CDR1 and CDR2 sequences are SEHNR and FQNEAQ (reference sequence). The CDR3 contains 14 residues. The junction had 4 bases not matched to a gene; V was cut back by 3 bases and J by 7 bases. CDR3: CASSLTGGGQPQHF. CDR3 nucleotide sequence: TGTGCCAGCAGCTTGACAGGGGGTGGGCAGCCCCAGCATTTT.

The CDR3 is CATSRDSGRAVGEQFF. CDR3 nucleotides: TGTGCCACCAGCAGAGATAGCGGGAGGGCCGTTGGTGAGCAGTTCTTC. The chain employs TRBV15 and TRBJ2-1, with TRBD2 identical over 11 bases. The V gene end was trimmed by 0 bases and the J gene end by 9 bases; junction bases not matched to a gene: 7. CDR1 and CDR2 (germline): LNHNV, YYDKDF (reference sequence). There are 16 residues in the CDR3.

A single count supports this clone. This chain connects TRBV30 to TRBJ1-1; TRBD1 aligns across 7 bases. The CDR3 spans 12 residues. Germline trimming cut 4 bases from V and 2 bases from J; bases unmatched to any gene: 1. Germline V CDR1 and CDR2: GTSNPN, SVGIG (reference sequence). The CDR3 sequence is CAWNRGNTEAFF. In nucleotides, the CDR3 is TGTGCCTGGAACAGGGGAAACACTGAAGCTTTCTTT.

The V call is TRBV3-1 (or the pseudogene TRBV3-2), the J call TRBJ2-7; no clear D gene. The CDR3 runs 13 residues. Trimming cost V 0 bases and J 0 bases, with 3 bases left between them. The V gene's germline CDR1 is LGHDT and CDR2 YNNKEL (reference sequence). The CDR3 region has the DNA TGTGCCAGCAGCCAAGATAGCTCCTACGAGCAGTACTTC. Translated: CASSQDSSYEQYF.

The J gene is TRBJ2-1, the V gene TRBV6-2 or TRBV6-3, with 12 nucleotides matching TRBD2. The CDR3 is 12 residues long. Germline CDR1 and CDR2: MNHEY and SVGEGT. V gave up 4 bases and J gave up 14 bases; unmatched junction bases: 3. CDR3 in DNA: TGTGCCAGCAGTTCCCTAGCGGGAGGGGAGTTCTTC. Translated, it gives CASSSLAGGEFF.

The chain is built from TRBV19 and TRBJ1-4; 8 bases are a match to TRBD1. V dropped 4 bases and J dropped 3; count of bases not matched to a gene: 4. CDR1 is LNHDA and CDR2 is SQIVND in the germline V gene (reference sequence). The CDR3 loop spans 15 amino acids. The CDR3 protein is CASSTLTGANEKLFF. The CDR3 bases are TGTGCCAGTAGTACATTGACAGGGGCTAATGAAAAACTGTTTTTT.

Comments on this clone: At one boundary the junction diverges from the germline segment, which might be a read error. The genes are TRBV15 and TRBJ2-1; D unresolved. The CDR3 sequence is 12 residues long. The germline gives CDR1 LNHNV, CDR2 YYDKDF (reference sequence). For the CDR3, the DNA is TGTGCCACCAGCAGAGATTACAGTGAGCAGTTCTTC. Protein product: CATSRDYSEQFF.

The chain carries TRBV19 and TRBJ1-5, with TRBD1 matching over 7 bases. The CDR3 totals 16 residues. In germline, CDR1 is LNHDA, CDR2 SQIVND (reference sequence). V was clipped by 1 base and J by 1 base; unmatched bases: 4. Written as DNA, the CDR3 is TGTGCCAGTAGTATAGGAGGGGGCAGGAGCAATCAGCCCCAGCATTTT. Its protein product is CASSIGGGRSNQPQHF. Supplemented by reference TRBV19 and TRBJ1-5, the full variable domain reads DGGITQSPKYLFRKEGQNVTLSCEQNLNHDAMYWYRQDPGQGLRLIYYSQIVNDFQKGDIAEGYSVSREKKESFPLTVTSAQKNPTAFYLCASSIGGGRSNQPQHFGDGTRLSIL.

The rearrangement uses TRBV10-3 and TRBJ1-1, with D perhaps matching TRBD1 (5 bases). V was clipped by 11 bases and J by 4 bases, with 11 bases between them. This CDR3 is 11 amino acids long. The germline CDR1 and CDR2 sequences are ENHRY and SYGVKD. CDR3: CAAVGGTEAFF. CDR3 sequence (DNA): TGTGCCGCCGTCGGGGGCACTGAAGCTTTCTTT.

The chain recombines TRBV10-1 with TRBJ2-7, with 7 bases fitting TRBD1. There are 12 residues in the CDR3. Germline trimming cut 10 bases from V and 6 bases from J; bases unmatched to any gene: 9. Germline V gene lookup returns CDR1 WNHNN and CDR2 SYGVQD (reference sequence). The CDR3 region has the DNA TGCGCCACCGCCGAGGGGGCGGGCGAGCAGTACTTC. Translating gives CATAEGAGEQYF.

The chain recombines TRBV9 with TRBJ2-7; 7 bases match TRBD2. With V trimmed by 0 bases and J by 6 bases, 9 bases remained unmatched. Germline V gene sequence: CDR1 SGDLS, CDR2 YYNGEE. This CDR3 has 15 amino acids. The CDR3: CASSVGGRVSGEQYF. The CDR3 DNA sequence: TGTGCCAGCAGCGTAGGAGGGAGGGTCTCTGGCGAGCAGTACTTC.

This rearrangement joins TRBV6-2 or TRBV6-3 to TRBJ1-5; D remains ambiguous. Trimming pared 7 bases from V and 1 base from J, leaving 11 bases between. The CDR3 runs 14 residues. Germline CDR1 reads MNHEY; CDR2 reads SVGEGT. The CDR3 DNA reads as TGTGCCAGCACCCCCCCACAAAGCAATCAGCCCCAGCATTTT. It codes for CASTPPQSNQPQHF.

V and J are TRBV27 and TRBJ2-7, with TRBD2 matching over 10 bases. V trimming: 5 bases; J trimming: 2 bases; junction bases outside the gene matches: 15. The CDR3 covers 18 residues. Germline CDR1 is MNHEY and CDR2 is SMNVEV (reference sequence). The CDR3 DNA reads as TGTGCCAGCAGTCCACCCCCCCTCTCTAGCGGGAGAGCCTACGAGCAGTACTTC. Protein product: CASSPPPLSSGRAYEQYF.

This clone was observed a few times. The V gene is TRBV15, the J gene TRBJ2-6, with D uncertain. Per the germline V gene, CDR1 is LNHNV and CDR2 is YYDKDF (reference sequence). This CDR3 is 16 amino acids long. V lost 0 bases, J lost 3 bases, and 9 bases lay in between. The CDR3 DNA reads as TGTGCCACCAGCAGAGAGGCCGGCGGTGGGGCCAACGTCCTGACTTTC. Protein sequence: CATSREAGGGANVLTF.

The rearrangement links TRBV5-1 to TRBJ2-1, with D unclear. Trimming removed 1 base at V and 4 bases at J, with 9 bases between. The CDR3 covers 14 residues. Germline assignment: CDR1 SGHRS and CDR2 YFSETQ. This chain's CDR3 is CASSLHHSYNEQFF. For the CDR3, the DNA is TGCGCCAGCAGCTTGCACCACAGTTACAATGAGCAGTTCTTC. Filled out from reference TRBV5-1 and TRBJ2-1, the complete variable domain reads KAGVTQTPRYLIKTRGQQVTLSCSPISGHRSVSWYQQTPGQGLQFLFEYFSETQRNKGNFPGRFSGRQFSNSRSEMNVSTLELGDSALYLCASSLHHSYNEQFFGPGTRLTVL.

The count of this clone is one. V is TRBV10-1 and J is TRBJ2-3; perhaps TRBD2 as D (5 bases). The CDR3 spans 17 residues. Germline lookup yields CDR1 WNHNN and CDR2 SYGVQD (reference sequence). V shed 5 bases and J shed 0 bases, with 18 bases lying between them. In nucleotides, the CDR3 is TGCGCCAGCAGTTTCGAGCGAGGGCTCTCTAGCACAGATACGCAGTATTTT. This encodes CASSFERGLSSTDTQYF.

The gene calls are TRBV9 and TRBJ1-5; 8 positions agree with TRBD1. This CDR3 has 17 residues. V was clipped by 1 base and J by 1 base; unmatched bases: 7. CDR1 and CDR2 (germline): SGDLS, YYNGEE. The CDR3 DNA is TGTGCCAGCAGCGTAAGACAGGGGACATACAGCAATCAGCCCCAGCATTTT. It codes for CASSVRQGTYSNQPQHF. The complete variable domain, with remaining parts taken from reference TRBV9 and TRBJ1-5, reads DSGVTQTPKHLITATGQRVTLRCSPRSGDLSVYWYQQSLDQGLQFLIQYYNGEERAKGNILERFSAQQFPDLHSELNLSSLELGDSALYFCASSVRQGTYSNQPQHFGDGTRLSIL.

The CDR3 DNA is TGCGCCAGCAGCCAAGACGCTGCGGGGGAAAAACTGTTTTTT. Translated: CASSQDAAGEKLFF. This chain joins TRBV4-1 and TRBJ1-4; unclear D gene. This CDR3 has 14 amino acids. Trimming pared 0 bases from V and 8 bases from J, leaving 10 bases between. The germline CDR1 and CDR2 sequences are MGHRA and YSYEKL.

The rearrangement links TRBV7-9 to TRBJ2-3; 8 nucleotides agree with TRBD1. CDR1 SEHNR and CDR2 FQNEAQ come from the germline V gene (reference sequence). The CDR3 has 17 residues. Trimming removed 5 bases from V and 0 bases from J; junction bases left unmatched: 10. The CDR3 sequence: CASSPRDRPSSTDTQYF. CDR3 bases: TGTGCCAGCAGCCCCCGGGACAGGCCGTCTAGCACAGATACGCAGTATTTT.

In nucleotides, the CDR3 is TGTGCCTGGACCGTACAGGGGACAGCGGGAGAGACCCAGTACTTC. Its translation is CAWTVQGTAGETQYF. The chain employs TRBV30 and TRBJ2-5; D might be TRBD1 (7 bases). Trimming took 4 bases from V and 4 from J, leaving 19 bases between them. CDR3 length equals 15 residues. CDR1 and CDR2 from the germline V gene are GTSNPN and SVGIG (reference sequence).

A few counts support this clone. V usage is TRBV3-1 (or the pseudogene TRBV3-2) and J usage is TRBJ1-3, with a weak D call TRBD1 (5 bases). The V gene's germline CDR1 is LGHDT and CDR2 YNNKEL (reference sequence). The V end was cut by 3 bases, the J end by 6 bases, with 12 bases between. This CDR3 is 14 amino acids long. CDR3 nucleotide sequence: TGTGCCAGCAGCCAGGACCCGGGGGTAAACACCATATATTTT. It yields the protein CASSQDPGVNTIYF.